The sequence of this TCR beta chain was determined in a study of blood T cells in healthy people across ages. With V trimmed by 6 bases and J by 7 bases, 8 bases remained unmatched. The CDR3 length is 15 residues. The table lists this clonotype with a count of one. Combining a sample-barcoded 5' primer with a J-beta primer mix, a second PCR ran for 7 to 11 cycles. TCRdb recomputed calls from the 5' RACE reads with MiXCR, one row per CDR3 protein. The data contain 1.5 million to 2 million distinct CDR3 sequences, 40% to 55% of them singletons. Ranging in age from about 6 to 100, the donors were healthy Caucasian individuals from Russia.

This clonotype was obtained from a middle-aged woman in good health. The sample consisted of blood. J is TRBJ2-3 and V is TRBV12-3 or TRBV12-4; 12 nucleotides agree with TRBD1. In DNA form, the CDR3 reads TGTGCCAGCAGGTCCGGGACAGGGGGCATTTATACGCAGTATTTT. This codes for CASRSGTGGIYTQYF.